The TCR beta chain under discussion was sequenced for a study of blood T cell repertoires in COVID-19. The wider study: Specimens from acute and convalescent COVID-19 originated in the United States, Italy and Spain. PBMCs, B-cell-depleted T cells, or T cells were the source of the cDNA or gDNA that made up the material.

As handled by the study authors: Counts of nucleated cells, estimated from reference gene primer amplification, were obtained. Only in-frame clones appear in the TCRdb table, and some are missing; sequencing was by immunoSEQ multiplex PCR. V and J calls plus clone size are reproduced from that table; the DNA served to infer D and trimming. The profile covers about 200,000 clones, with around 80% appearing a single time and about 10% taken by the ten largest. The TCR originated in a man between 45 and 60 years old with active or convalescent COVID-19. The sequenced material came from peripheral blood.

CDR3: CASSFGGTASLSGNTIYF. DNA for the CDR3: TGCGCCAGCAGCTTTGGAGGGACAGCTTCCCTCTCTGGAAACACCATATATTTT. V is TRBV5-1 and J is TRBJ1-3; 7 bases are shared with TRBD1. V lost 2 bases to trimming and J lost 0 bases; unmatched junction nucleotides: 11. Germline V CDR1 and CDR2: SGHRS, YFSETQ. The CDR3 has 18 residues.